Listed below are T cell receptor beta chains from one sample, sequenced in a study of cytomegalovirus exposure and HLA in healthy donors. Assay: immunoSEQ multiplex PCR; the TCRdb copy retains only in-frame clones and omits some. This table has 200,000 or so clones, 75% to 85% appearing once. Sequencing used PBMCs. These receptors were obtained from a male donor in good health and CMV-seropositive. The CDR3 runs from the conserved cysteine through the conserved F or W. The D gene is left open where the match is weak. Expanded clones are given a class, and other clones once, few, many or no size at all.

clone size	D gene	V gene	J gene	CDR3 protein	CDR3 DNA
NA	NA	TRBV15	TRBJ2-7	CATSRDLAYEMDEQYF	TGTGCCACCAGCAGAGATCTTGCCTACGAAATGGACGAGCAGTACTTC
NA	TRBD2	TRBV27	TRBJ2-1	CASSFERGGRNEQFF	TGTGCCAGCAGTTTTGAGCGGGGGGGTAGGAATGAGCAGTTCTTC
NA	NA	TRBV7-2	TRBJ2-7	CASSPLGAVGGEQYF	TGTGCCAGCAGCCCCCTCGGGGCCGTCGGGGGAGAGCAGTACTTC
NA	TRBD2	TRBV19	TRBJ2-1	CASKTSGGVTYNEQFF	TGTGCCAGTAAGACTAGCGGGGGGGTAACCTACAATGAGCAGTTCTTC
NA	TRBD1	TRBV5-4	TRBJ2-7	CASRTRQGNIYEQYF	TGTGCCAGCAGAACCCGACAGGGTAATATCTACGAGCAGTACTTC
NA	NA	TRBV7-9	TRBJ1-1	CSSSLVGRHLNTEAFF	TGTTCCAGCAGCTTAGTCGGGAGACACCTGAACACTGAAGCTTTCTTT
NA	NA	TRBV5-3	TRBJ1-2	CARSHPGFNYGYTF	TGTGCCAGAAGCCATCCAGGGTTTAACTATGGCTACACCTTC
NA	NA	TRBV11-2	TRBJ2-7	CASSPAGDHEQYF	TGTGCCAGCAGTCCCGCAGGGGACCACGAGCAGTACTTC
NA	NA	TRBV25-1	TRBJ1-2	CASSVGREDGYTF	TGTGCCAGCAGTGTAGGCAGGGAGGACGGCTACACCTTC
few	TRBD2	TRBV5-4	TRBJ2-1	CASSLASGSSYNEQFF	TGTGCCAGCAGCTTGGCTAGCGGGAGCTCCTACAATGAGCAGTTCTTC
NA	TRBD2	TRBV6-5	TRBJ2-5	CASSYGRGGRETQYF	TGTGCCAGCAGTTACGGGCGGGGGGGCAGAGAGACCCAGTACTTC
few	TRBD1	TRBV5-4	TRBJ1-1	CASSPGTGNTEAFF	TGTGCCAGCAGTCCCGGGACAGGGAACACTGAAGCTTTCTTT
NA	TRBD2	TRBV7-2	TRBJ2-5	CASSPKMTGTRWQETQYF	TGTGCCAGCAGCCCCAAAATGACCGGGACTAGATGGCAAGAGACCCAGTACTTC
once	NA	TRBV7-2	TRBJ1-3	CASRSTGTSGNTIYF	TGTGCCAGCAGATCTACAGGAACCTCTGGAAACACCATATATTTT
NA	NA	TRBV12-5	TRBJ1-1	CASGGGPDTEAFF	TGTGCTAGTGGGGGTGGGCCCGACACTGAAGCTTTCTTT
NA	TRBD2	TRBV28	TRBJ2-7	CASSLVAGGREQYF	TGTGCCAGCAGTTTAGTAGCGGGAGGACGCGAGCAGTACTTC
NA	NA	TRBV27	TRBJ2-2	CASGRTSNTGELFF	TGTGCCAGCGGCCGGACTTCGAACACCGGGGAGCTGTTTTTT
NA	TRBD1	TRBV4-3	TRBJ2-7	CASSQGQSLYEQYF	TGCGCCAGCAGCCAGGGACAGTCTCTCTACGAGCAGTACTTC
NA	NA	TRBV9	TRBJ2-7	CASSVGARSTGYEQYF	TGTGCCAGCAGCGTAGGGGCCCGATCGACAGGCTACGAGCAGTACTTC
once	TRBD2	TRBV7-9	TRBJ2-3	CASSFFPSGGPDTQYF	TGTGCCAGCAGCTTCTTCCCTAGCGGGGGACCAGATACGCAGTATTTT
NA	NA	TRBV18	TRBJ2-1	CASSPRRDLGEQFF	TGTGCCAGCTCACCGAGGCGCGACCTGGGTGAGCAGTTCTTC
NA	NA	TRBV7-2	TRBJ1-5	CASSRSYSSNQPQHF	TGTGCCAGCAGCCGCAGTTATTCTAGCAATCAGCCCCAGCATTTT
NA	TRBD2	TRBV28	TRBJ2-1	CASRRTGTSSYNEQFF	TGTGCCAGCAGACGGACCGGGACTAGCTCCTACAATGAGCAGTTCTTC
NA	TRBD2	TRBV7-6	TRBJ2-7	CASSMGLAGGVDRYYEQYF	TGTGCCAGCAGCATGGGACTAGCGGGAGGGGTAGACCGTTACTACGAGCAGTACTTC
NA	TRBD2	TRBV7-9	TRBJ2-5	CSSSGRMVAGATGETQYF	TGTTCCAGCAGCGGGCGTATGGTAGCGGGAGCCACGGGGGAGACCCAGTACTTC
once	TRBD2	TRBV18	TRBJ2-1	CASSLIAGVTYNEQFF	TGTGCCAGCTCACTAATAGCGGGAGTTACCTACAATGAGCAGTTCTTC
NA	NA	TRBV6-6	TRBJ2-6	CASSTGISGANVLTF	TGTGCCAGCAGTACAGGTATCTCTGGGGCCAACGTCCTGACTTTC
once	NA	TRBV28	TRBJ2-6	CAVSGGGGANVLTF	TGTGCAGTTAGTGGGGGCGGTGGGGCCAACGTCCTGACTTTC
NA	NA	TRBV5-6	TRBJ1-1	CASSLVRLRTEAFF	TGTGCCAGCAGCTTGGTGAGGTTGAGAACTGAAGCTTTCTTT
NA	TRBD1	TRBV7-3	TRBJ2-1	CASSKGQGSYNEQFF	TGTGCCAGCAGCAAAGGACAGGGATCCTACAATGAGCAGTTCTTC
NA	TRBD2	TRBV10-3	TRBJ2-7	CAISGLAGPYEQYF	TGTGCCATCAGTGGACTAGCGGGGCCCTACGAGCAGTACTTC
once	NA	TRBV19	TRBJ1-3	CASSIGEGIVNTIYF	TGTGCCAGTAGTATCGGGGAAGGGATTGTGAACACCATATATTTT
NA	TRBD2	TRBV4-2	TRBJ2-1	CASSQIGGSEYNEQFF	TGTGCCAGCAGCCAAATCGGCGGGAGCGAATACAATGAGCAGTTCTTC
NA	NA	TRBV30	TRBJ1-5	CASRARLDQPQHF	TGTGCCTCCAGGGCCCGACTGGATCAGCCCCAGCATTTT
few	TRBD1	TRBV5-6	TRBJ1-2	CASTQTGIGYTF	TGTGCCAGCACTCAGACAGGGATTGGCTACACCTTC
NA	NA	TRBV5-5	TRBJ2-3	CASSLGHNTDTQYF	TGTGCCAGCAGCTTGGGACATAACACAGATACGCAGTATTTT
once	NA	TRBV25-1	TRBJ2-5	CASSEQGRKETQYF	TGTGCCAGCAGTGAACAGGGAAGGAAAGAGACCCAGTACTTC
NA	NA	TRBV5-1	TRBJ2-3	CASRGTRGNIPEPRDTQYF	TGCGCCAGCAGAGGGACGAGGGGGAATATTCCCGAACCTCGCGATACGCAGTATTTT
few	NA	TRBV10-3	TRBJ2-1	CAISESASTFSYNEQFF	TGTGCCATCAGTGAGTCTGCTAGCACCTTCTCCTACAATGAGCAGTTCTTC
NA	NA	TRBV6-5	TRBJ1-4	CASRSGVNEKLFF	TGTGCCAGCAGATCAGGGGTTAATGAAAAACTGTTTTTT
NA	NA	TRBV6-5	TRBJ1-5	CASSQASNQPQHF	TGTGCCAGCAGCCAAGCTAGCAATCAGCCCCAGCATTTT
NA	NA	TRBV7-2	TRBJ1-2	CASVGIEARWSGYTF	TGTGCCAGCGTAGGAATTGAGGCTAGATGGTCTGGCTACACCTTC
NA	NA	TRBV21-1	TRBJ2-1	CASSNGGTWREQFF	TGTGCCAGCAGCAATGGGGGGACCTGGCGTGAGCAGTTCTTC
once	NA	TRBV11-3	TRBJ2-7	CASSLTTGWNDEQYF	TGTGCCAGCAGCCTGACAACAGGGTGGAACGACGAGCAGTACTTC
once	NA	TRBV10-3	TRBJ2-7	CAISERQGGLEQYF	TGTGCCATCAGTGAGAGGCAGGGGGGACTCGAGCAGTACTTC
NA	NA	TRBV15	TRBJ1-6	CATSIAGGVGPPLHF	TGTGCCACCAGCATCGCCGGGGGGGTTGGCCCACCCCTCCACTTT
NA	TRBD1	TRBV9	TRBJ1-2	CASSVDGQGRSGYTF	TGTGCCAGCAGCGTAGACGGACAGGGTAGGAGTGGCTACACCTTC
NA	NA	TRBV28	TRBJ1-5	CASSLLEAQHF	TGTGCCAGCAGTCTACTAGAGGCCCAGCATTTT
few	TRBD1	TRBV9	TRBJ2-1	CASSAGLGQGFNEQFF	TGTGCCAGCAGCGCCGGGCTGGGACAGGGATTTAATGAGCAGTTCTTC
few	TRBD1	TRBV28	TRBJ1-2	CASRGPGQGHYGYTF	TGTGCCAGCAGAGGGCCGGGACAGGGACACTATGGCTACACCTTC
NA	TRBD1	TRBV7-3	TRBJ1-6	CASSFSGGDSPLHF	TGTGCCAGCAGCTTTTCAGGGGGTGATTCACCCCTCCACTTT
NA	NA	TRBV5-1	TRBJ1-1	CASSPRTRVQNTEAFF	TGCGCCAGCAGCCCGAGAACGAGGGTCCAGAACACTGAAGCTTTCTTT
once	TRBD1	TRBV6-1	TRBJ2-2	CASILGQGAAGELFF	TGTGCCAGCATTCTAGGCCAGGGGGCCGCCGGGGAGCTGTTTTTT
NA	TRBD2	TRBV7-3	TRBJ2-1	CASSLFRGSSYNEQFF	TGTGCCAGCAGCTTATTTCGCGGGAGCTCCTACAATGAGCAGTTCTTC
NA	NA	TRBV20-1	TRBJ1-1	CSARSQTEAFF	TGCAGTGCTAGATCTCAGACTGAAGCTTTCTTT
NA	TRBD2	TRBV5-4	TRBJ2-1	CASSPGLAYGGEQFF	TGTGCCAGCAGCCCGGGACTAGCCTATGGGGGTGAGCAGTTCTTC
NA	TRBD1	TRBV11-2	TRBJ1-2	CASSKHGQGEGYTF	TGTGCCAGCAGTAAACACGGACAGGGAGAAGGCTACACCTTC